This T cell receptor (beta chain) was captured in a study of T cells in localized non-small cell lung cancer. Study conclusions and caveats: Patients showing higher blood T cell density tended to see longer overall survival. Compared with tumor, uninvolved adjacent lung displayed greater T cell clonality, ranking highest overall. Adjacent lung held a median 57 of the top 100 tumor clones. It remains possible that heterogeneity exists, since only one tumor region was sequenced.

To note about this clone: What it binds is unknown.

The protocol was immunoSEQ multiplex PCR, while the TCRdb copy is restricted to in-frame clones and leaves out a portion. This sample has about 33,000 clones, with roughly 92% found just once. Losses at the gene ends were 4 bases for V and 6 bases for J; bases not matched to a gene: 15. The CDR3 loop spans 17 amino acids. CDR1 and CDR2 (germline): SGHAT, FQNNGV. The sequence came from a female donor older than 55 with stage I lung adenocarcinoma. This rearrangement joins TRBV11-2 to TRBJ1-1; 9 bases match TRBD1. This material consisted of peripheral blood, taken before any cancer treatment. CDR3 nucleotide sequence: TGTGCCAGCAGCTCCCGGACAGGGGACTTGTATTACGCTGAAGCTTTCTTT. Amino acids: CASSSRTGDLYYAEAFF.